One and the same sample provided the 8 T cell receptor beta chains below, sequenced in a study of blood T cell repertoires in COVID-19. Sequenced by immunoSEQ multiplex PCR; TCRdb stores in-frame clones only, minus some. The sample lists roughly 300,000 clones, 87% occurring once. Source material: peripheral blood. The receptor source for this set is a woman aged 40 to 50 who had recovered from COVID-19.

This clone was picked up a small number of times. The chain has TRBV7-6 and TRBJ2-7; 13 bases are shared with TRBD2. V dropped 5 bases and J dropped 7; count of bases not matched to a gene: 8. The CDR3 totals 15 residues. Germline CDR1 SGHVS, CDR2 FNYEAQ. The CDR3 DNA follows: TGTGCCAGCAGCCCCTGGTCACTAGCGGGAGGGGAGCAGTACTTC. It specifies CASSPWSLAGGEQYF.

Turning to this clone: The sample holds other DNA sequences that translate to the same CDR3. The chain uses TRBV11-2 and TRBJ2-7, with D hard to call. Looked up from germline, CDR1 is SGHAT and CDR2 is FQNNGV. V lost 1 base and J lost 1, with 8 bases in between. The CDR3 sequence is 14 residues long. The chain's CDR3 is CASSLVGGSYEQYF. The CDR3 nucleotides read TGTGCCAGCAGCTTAGTCGGCGGATCCTACGAGCAGTACTTC.

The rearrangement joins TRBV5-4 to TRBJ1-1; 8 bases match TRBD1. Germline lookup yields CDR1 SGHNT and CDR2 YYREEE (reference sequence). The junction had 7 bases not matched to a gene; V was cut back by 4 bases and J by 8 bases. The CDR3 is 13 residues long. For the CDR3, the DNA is TGTGCCAGCAGCCTTCGACAGGGGACAGAAGCTTTCTTT. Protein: CASSLRQGTEAFF.

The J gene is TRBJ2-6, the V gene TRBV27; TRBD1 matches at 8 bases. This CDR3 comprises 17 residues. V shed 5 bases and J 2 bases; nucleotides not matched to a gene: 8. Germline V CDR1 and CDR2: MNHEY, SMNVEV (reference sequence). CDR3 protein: CASSPTGQGAGANVLTF. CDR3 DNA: TGTGCCAGCAGTCCCACCGGACAGGGCGCTGGGGCCAACGTCCTGACTTTC.

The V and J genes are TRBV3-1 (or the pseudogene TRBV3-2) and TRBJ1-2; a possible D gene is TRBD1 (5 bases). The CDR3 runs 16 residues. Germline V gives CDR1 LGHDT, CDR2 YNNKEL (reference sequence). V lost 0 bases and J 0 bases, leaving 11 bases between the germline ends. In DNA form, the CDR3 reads TGTGCCAGCAGCCAAGATCTCCAGGGTGCTAACTATGGCTACACCTTC. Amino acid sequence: CASSQDLQGANYGYTF.

The CDR3 DNA reads as TGTGCCTGGAGTCCGGGATCAGGCACAGATACGCAGTATTTT. Its protein is CAWSPGSGTDTQYF. The chain recombines TRBV30 with TRBJ2-3; possibly TRBD2 for D (5 bases). The CDR3 has 14 amino acids. The germline V gene has CDR1 GTSNPN and CDR2 SVGIG (reference sequence). V gave up 2 bases and J gave up 1 base, with 10 bases separating them.

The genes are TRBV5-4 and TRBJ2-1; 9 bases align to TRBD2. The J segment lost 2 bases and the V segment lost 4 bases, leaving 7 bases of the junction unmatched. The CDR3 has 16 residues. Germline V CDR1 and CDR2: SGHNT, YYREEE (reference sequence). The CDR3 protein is CASSLISGGPYNEQFF. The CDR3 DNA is TGTGCCAGCAGCCTGATTAGCGGGGGCCCCTACAATGAGCAGTTCTTC.

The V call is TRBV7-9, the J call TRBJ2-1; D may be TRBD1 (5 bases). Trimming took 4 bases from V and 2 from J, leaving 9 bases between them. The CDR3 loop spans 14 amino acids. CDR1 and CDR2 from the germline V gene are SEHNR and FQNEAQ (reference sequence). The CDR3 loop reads CASSSRQTYNEQFF. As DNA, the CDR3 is TGTGCCAGCAGCTCGCGACAGACCTACAATGAGCAGTTCTTC.